A selection of T cell receptor beta chains follows, all from one sample in a study of blood T cells in healthy people across ages. TCRdb fed the 5' RACE reads into MiXCR, producing one record per CDR3 protein. The repertoire holds around 800,000 distinct CDR3 sequences, with under 30% as singletons. This same sample was also part of a study on T cells of mothers and their children.

The specimen sequenced was blood. Receptors were obtained from a boy younger than 18 in good health. Each CDR3 is given with its conserved first and last residue. The D gene is left open where the match is weak. Clone size is not always given. Where it is, it says once, few, many or a class for expanded clones.

CDR3 length: 12
V gene: TRBV7-6
clone size: .
D gene: .
J gene: TRBJ2-1
CDR3 DNA: TGTGCCAGCAGCTTGATGTGGCAAGCCCAGTTCTTC
CDR3 protein: CASSLMWQAQFF

CDR3 length: 13
V gene: TRBV6-5
clone size: .
D gene: TRBD2
J gene: TRBJ2-1
CDR3 DNA: TGTGCCGCCGGGACTAGCTCGGACAATGAGCAGTTCTTC
CDR3 protein: CAAGTSSDNEQFF

CDR3 length: 13
V gene: TRBV27
clone size: .
D gene: TRBD1
J gene: TRBJ2-1
CDR3 DNA: TGTGCCAGCAGTTTATTAGGACAGGGTGAGCAGTTCTTC
CDR3 protein: CASSLLGQGEQFF

CDR3 length: 14
V gene: TRBV28
clone size: few
D gene: .
J gene: TRBJ1-2
CDR3 DNA: TGTGCCAGCAGTTTGGCCCACAGGGACTATGGCTACACCTTC
CDR3 protein: CASSLAHRDYGYTF

CDR3 length: 19
V gene: TRBV6-1
clone size: few
D gene: TRBD2
J gene: TRBJ2-3
CDR3 DNA: TGTGCCAGCATTCCGCGGGGACTAGCGGGGGGGCCAGGCACAGATACGCAGTATTTT
CDR3 protein: CASIPRGLAGGPGTDTQYF

CDR3 length: 13
V gene: TRBV4-1
clone size: .
D gene: .
J gene: TRBJ1-5
CDR3 DNA: TGCGCCAGCAGCCAAAGGAGTGGGCAGCCCCAGCATTTT
CDR3 protein: CASSQRSGQPQHF

CDR3 length: 13
V gene: TRBV28
clone size: .
D gene: .
J gene: TRBJ1-3
CDR3 DNA: TGTGCCAGCAGACCGACAGACCGAAACACCATATATTTT
CDR3 protein: CASRPTDRNTIYF

CDR3 length: 13
V gene: TRBV20-1
clone size: .
D gene: .
J gene: TRBJ2-1
CDR3 DNA: TGCAGTGCTAGTGGGGGGCAATACAATGAGCAGTTCTTC
CDR3 protein: CSASGGQYNEQFF

CDR3 length: 14
V gene: TRBV18
clone size: few
D gene: .
J gene: TRBJ2-3
CDR3 DNA: TGTGCCAGTAGGCTAAGCGGCGCCACAGATACGCAGTATTTT
CDR3 protein: CASRLSGATDTQYF

CDR3 length: 14
V gene: TRBV5-1
clone size: .
D gene: TRBD1
J gene: TRBJ2-5
CDR3 DNA: TGCGCCAGCAGCACGGCCAGGGGGCTGGAGACCCAGTACTTC
CDR3 protein: CASSTARGLETQYF

CDR3 length: 15
V gene: TRBV5-1
clone size: .
D gene: TRBD2
J gene: TRBJ2-3
CDR3 DNA: TGCGCCAGCAGCTCGACGGGGGGGCCGACAGATACGCAGTATTTT
CDR3 protein: CASSSTGGPTDTQYF

CDR3 length: 13
V gene: TRBV5-1
clone size: .
D gene: .
J gene: TRBJ2-1
CDR3 DNA: TGCGCCAGCAGCCTTCTTCAAAAAAATGAGCAGTTCTTC
CDR3 protein: CASSLLQKNEQFF

CDR3 length: 15
V gene: TRBV27
clone size: .
D gene: .
J gene: TRBJ2-7
CDR3 DNA: TGTGCCAGCAGTTTATCGGCGGGGCCATCCTACGAGCAGTACTTC
CDR3 protein: CASSLSAGPSYEQYF

CDR3 length: 17
V gene: TRBV7-3
clone size: few
D gene: .
J gene: TRBJ1-2
CDR3 DNA: TGTGCCAGCAGCTTTGGAGTTCGGGGTCTACCCGGCTATGGCTACACCTTC
CDR3 protein: CASSFGVRGLPGYGYTF

CDR3 length: 15
V gene: TRBV29-1
clone size: few
D gene: .
J gene: TRBJ2-1
CDR3 DNA: TGCAGCGCCCCCCGGACGCACCGCTCCTACAATGAGCAGTTCTTC
CDR3 protein: CSAPRTHRSYNEQFF

CDR3 length: 12
V gene: TRBV29-1
clone size: .
D gene: TRBD1
J gene: TRBJ2-5
CDR3 DNA: TGCGCTGGGGCCAGGGGGCAAGAGACTCAGTACTTC
CDR3 protein: CAGARGQETQYF

CDR3 length: 13
V gene: TRBV12-3/TRBV12-4
clone size: few
D gene: .
J gene: TRBJ2-1
CDR3 DNA: TGTGCCAGCAGACCCGATAGCGGTAATGAGCAGTTCTTC
CDR3 protein: CASRPDSGNEQFF

CDR3 length: 14
V gene: TRBV5-1
clone size: .
D gene: .
J gene: TRBJ2-7
CDR3 DNA: TGCGCCAGCAGCTTCGCGGTCGCCCCCTACGAGCAGTACTTC
CDR3 protein: CASSFAVAPYEQYF

CDR3 length: 13
V gene: TRBV7-2
clone size: few
D gene: .
J gene: TRBJ2-3
CDR3 DNA: TGTGCCAGCAGTCGACAGGTCACAGATACGCAGTATTTT
CDR3 protein: CASSRQVTDTQYF

CDR3 length: 17
V gene: TRBV5-1
clone size: few
D gene: .
J gene: TRBJ2-2
CDR3 DNA: TGCGCCAGCAGCGCCTCTTTAGCATCACCCTTCACCGGGGAGCTGTTTTTT
CDR3 protein: CASSASLASPFTGELFF

CDR3 length: 15
V gene: TRBV12-3/TRBV12-4
clone size: .
D gene: .
J gene: TRBJ2-3
CDR3 DNA: TGTGCCAGCAGTTTAGTAGACAGTAGCACAGATACGCAGTATTTT
CDR3 protein: CASSLVDSSTDTQYF

CDR3 length: 13
V gene: TRBV7-9
clone size: few
D gene: .
J gene: TRBJ1-2
CDR3 DNA: TGTGCCAGCAGCTGGACGACAGCATATGGCTACACCTTC
CDR3 protein: CASSWTTAYGYTF

CDR3 length: 14
V gene: TRBV6-1
clone size: .
D gene: .
J gene: TRBJ2-7
CDR3 DNA: TGTGCCAGCAGTGAATGGAGGAGCTCCTACGAGCAGTACTTC
CDR3 protein: CASSEWRSSYEQYF

CDR3 length: 17
V gene: TRBV4-2
clone size: .
D gene: TRBD2
J gene: TRBJ2-3
CDR3 DNA: TGTGCCAGCAGCCCGGGGCCTAGCGGGTTCTCCACAGATACGCAGTATTTT
CDR3 protein: CASSPGPSGFSTDTQYF

CDR3 length: 13
V gene: TRBV7-3
clone size: many
D gene: .
J gene: TRBJ2-2
CDR3 DNA: TGTGCCAGCAGCTCCTTTTACACCGGGGAGCTGTTTTTT
CDR3 protein: CASSSFYTGELFF

CDR3 length: 18
V gene: TRBV7-6
clone size: many
D gene: TRBD2
J gene: TRBJ2-1
CDR3 DNA: TGTGCCAGCAGCTCACGACTAGCGGGGGCTTCGGCCTCCAATGAGCAGTTCTTC
CDR3 protein: CASSSRLAGASASNEQFF

CDR3 length: 13
V gene: TRBV6-5
clone size: .
D gene: TRBD1
J gene: TRBJ2-4
CDR3 DNA: TGTGCCAGCAGTTCAGGGACAGTAGGCATTCAGTACTTC
CDR3 protein: CASSSGTVGIQYF

CDR3 length: 16
V gene: TRBV5-1
clone size: .
D gene: .
J gene: TRBJ1-1
CDR3 DNA: TGCGCCAGCAGCTTGGAGGCTCCAGGGGTGGACACTGAAGCTTTCTTT
CDR3 protein: CASSLEAPGVDTEAFF

CDR3 length: 14
V gene: TRBV18
clone size: .
D gene: TRBD2
J gene: TRBJ2-7
CDR3 DNA: TGTGCCAGCTCCGCCTTGCGGGGGGCTCGGGAGCAGTACTTC
CDR3 protein: CASSALRGAREQYF

CDR3 length: 13
V gene: TRBV7-9
clone size: few
D gene: .
J gene: TRBJ2-7
CDR3 DNA: TGTGCCAGCAGGAGTACTAGCTCCTACGAGCAGTACTTC
CDR3 protein: CASRSTSSYEQYF

CDR3 length: 12
V gene: TRBV12-3/TRBV12-4
clone size: once
D gene: TRBD1
J gene: TRBJ1-2
CDR3 DNA: TGTGCCACCAAAAGGGGAGGGGGCGGCTACACCTTC
CDR3 protein: CATKRGGGGYTF

CDR3 length: 14
V gene: TRBV7-9
clone size: few
D gene: .
J gene: TRBJ1-2
CDR3 DNA: TGTGCCAGCAGCTCCGGGTTCCAGCGGGCCCGCTCAACCTTC
CDR3 protein: CASSSGFQRARSTF

CDR3 length: 15
V gene: TRBV28
clone size: .
D gene: TRBD2
J gene: TRBJ2-5
CDR3 DNA: TGTGCCAGCAGTTCCAGTAGACTAGCGGGGGGGGGCCAGTACTTC
CDR3 protein: CASSSSRLAGGGQYF

CDR3 length: 16
V gene: TRBV5-1
clone size: .
D gene: TRBD2
J gene: TRBJ2-5
CDR3 DNA: TGCGCCAGCACCTGGACTAGCGGGGGGACTCAAGAGACCCAGTACTTC
CDR3 protein: CASTWTSGGTQETQYF

CDR3 length: 15
V gene: TRBV6-1
clone size: few
D gene: TRBD2
J gene: TRBJ2-1
CDR3 DNA: TGTGCCAGCATGTTAAGCGGGGGGGCCGGCAATGAGCAGTTCTTC
CDR3 protein: CASMLSGGAGNEQFF

CDR3 length: 16
V gene: TRBV11-2
clone size: few
D gene: .
J gene: TRBJ2-5
CDR3 DNA: TGTGCCAGCAGCTTAGCCGGAGGGGGCACACAAGAGACCCAGTACTTC
CDR3 protein: CASSLAGGGTQETQYF

CDR3 length: 15
V gene: TRBV7-9
clone size: .
D gene: .
J gene: TRBJ1-3
CDR3 DNA: TGTGCCAGCAGCTTAGAGAGGGGCTCAGGAAACACCATATATTTT
CDR3 protein: CASSLERGSGNTIYF

CDR3 length: 15
V gene: TRBV5-5
clone size: few
D gene: .
J gene: TRBJ1-4
CDR3 DNA: TGTGCCAGCAGCTTGATCTTCGACCATAATGAAAAACTGTTTTTT
CDR3 protein: CASSLIFDHNEKLFF

CDR3 length: 15
V gene: TRBV5-1
clone size: few
D gene: TRBD1
J gene: TRBJ2-2
CDR3 DNA: TGCGCCAGCAGCCCCAGGACAGGGTCGGGCGGGGAGCTGTTTTTT
CDR3 protein: CASSPRTGSGGELFF

CDR3 length: 15
V gene: TRBV10-3
clone size: .
D gene: .
J gene: TRBJ2-7
CDR3 DNA: TGTGCCATCAGTGACTTTAGGACCGGGACCTACGAGCAGTACTTC
CDR3 protein: CAISDFRTGTYEQYF

CDR3 length: 19
V gene: TRBV27
clone size: .
D gene: TRBD1
J gene: TRBJ1-5
CDR3 DNA: TGTGCCAGCAGTTTATTAGCCGGGACAGGGCTCTATAGCAATCAGCCCCAGCATTTT
CDR3 protein: CASSLLAGTGLYSNQPQHF

CDR3 length: 14
V gene: TRBV15
clone size: few
D gene: .
J gene: TRBJ1-4
CDR3 DNA: TGTGCCACCAGCAGAGACAGGGGCAATGAAAAACTGTTTTTT
CDR3 protein: CATSRDRGNEKLFF

CDR3 length: 15
V gene: TRBV6-5
clone size: few
D gene: TRBD1
J gene: TRBJ2-5
CDR3 DNA: TGTGCCAGCAGGAATGGACAGGGCCGAGGGGAGACCCAGTACTTC
CDR3 protein: CASRNGQGRGETQYF

CDR3 length: 18
V gene: TRBV28
clone size: .
D gene: .
J gene: TRBJ1-1
CDR3 DNA: TGTGCCAGCAGTTTTAGTAGTGGGAAAGGGACGGTGAACACTGAAGCTTTCTTT
CDR3 protein: CASSFSSGKGTVNTEAFF

CDR3 length: 14
V gene: TRBV4-1
clone size: few
D gene: .
J gene: TRBJ1-2
CDR3 DNA: TGCGCCAGCAGCCAAGAAGGGCCGACCTATGGCTACACCTTC
CDR3 protein: CASSQEGPTYGYTF

CDR3 length: 15
V gene: TRBV20-1
clone size: .
D gene: TRBD2
J gene: TRBJ2-1
CDR3 DNA: TGCAGTGCTACCCCTCAACGGCTAGCGGACCCTGAGCAGTTCTTC
CDR3 protein: CSATPQRLADPEQFF

CDR3 length: 15
V gene: TRBV20-1
clone size: few
D gene: TRBD2
J gene: TRBJ2-1
CDR3 DNA: TGCAGTGCCCCAGACGGGACTAGCGTTCCCAATGAGCAGTTCTTC
CDR3 protein: CSAPDGTSVPNEQFF

CDR3 length: 15
V gene: TRBV5-1
clone size: few
D gene: TRBD1
J gene: TRBJ2-7
CDR3 DNA: TGCGCCAGCAGCTTGGACGTGACAGGGGGCTCCGAGCAGTACTTC
CDR3 protein: CASSLDVTGGSEQYF

CDR3 length: 11
V gene: TRBV2
clone size: .
D gene: .
J gene: TRBJ1-1
CDR3 DNA: TGTGCCAGCAGTGCGATCCGGCAAGCTTTCTTT
CDR3 protein: CASSAIRQAFF

CDR3 length: 16
V gene: TRBV4-1
clone size: .
D gene: TRBD1
J gene: TRBJ2-3
CDR3 DNA: TGCGCCAGTAGCCCCCTAGACAGGGGAAGCACAGATACGCAGTATTTT
CDR3 protein: CASSPLDRGSTDTQYF

CDR3 length: 14
V gene: TRBV7-9
clone size: few
D gene: .
J gene: TRBJ1-1
CDR3 DNA: TGTGCCAGCAGCCTCGACAGATTGAACACTGAAGCTTTCTTT
CDR3 protein: CASSLDRLNTEAFF

CDR3 length: 16
V gene: TRBV5-1
clone size: few
D gene: TRBD1
J gene: TRBJ1-4
CDR3 DNA: TGCACCAGCAGCTGGAACGACGGGACAGGGGGGGAAAAACTGTTTTTT
CDR3 protein: CTSSWNDGTGGEKLFF

CDR3 length: 14
V gene: TRBV19
clone size: .
D gene: .
J gene: TRBJ2-7
CDR3 DNA: TGTGCCAGTAGTGACCCCGGTCGTGCTTACGAGCAGTACTTC
CDR3 protein: CASSDPGRAYEQYF

CDR3 length: 15
V gene: TRBV14
clone size: .
D gene: .
J gene: TRBJ2-5
CDR3 DNA: TGTGCCAGCAGCCAATCGGGACTGCCAAGGGAGACCCAGTACTTC
CDR3 protein: CASSQSGLPRETQYF

CDR3 length: 14
V gene: TRBV7-2
clone size: .
D gene: TRBD1
J gene: TRBJ1-3
CDR3 DNA: TGTGCCAGCAGCTCCCGACAGGGACGAAACACCATATATTTT
CDR3 protein: CASSSRQGRNTIYF